The 16 T cell receptor beta chains given below trace back to one sample, sequenced in a study of T cells after yellow fever vaccination. Using its own MiXCR run on the 5' RACE reads, TCRdb lists one record per CDR3 protein. This sample has a few hundred thousand distinct CDR3 sequences, with 17% found just once. The source material was PBMCs, sampled less than 6 days after the first yellow fever vaccination. The receptors were gathered from a man younger than 35 who received the YFV17D yellow fever vaccine.

This clonotype was seen a few times. The chain recombines TRBV11-2 with TRBJ2-3; D remains ambiguous. V dropped 11 bases and J dropped 2 bases, with 14 bases sitting between them. The germline V gene encodes CDR1 SGHAT and CDR2 FQNNGV. CDR3 length: 13 residues. The CDR3 is CASDPGLTDTQYF. The CDR3 DNA follows: TGTGCCTCCGACCCCGGCCTCACAGATACGCAGTATTTT.

This clonotype showed up many times. The V call is TRBV5-1, the J call TRBJ2-5; D perhaps matches TRBD1 (5 bases). This CDR3 region has 13 residues. Trimming stripped 3 bases from V and 7 bases from J, with 13 bases between. Germline CDR1 SGHRS, CDR2 YFSETQ. The CDR3 loop reads CASSSGHPGTQYF. DNA of the CDR3: TGCGCCAGCAGCTCAGGACATCCGGGGACCCAGTACTTC.

The chain joins TRBV27 to TRBJ2-7; unclear D gene. Germline assignment: CDR1 MNHEY and CDR2 SMNVEV (reference sequence). The CDR3 extends over 14 amino acids. Trimming pared 4 bases from V and 4 bases from J, leaving 14 bases between. CDR3 region: CASSSARPIYEQYF. The CDR3 DNA follows: TGTGCCAGCAGTTCTGCGAGGCCAATATACGAGCAGTACTTC.

This clonotype came up a few times. The V gene is TRBV7-6, the J gene TRBJ1-1; 8 nucleotides line up with TRBD1. The CDR3 runs 18 residues. The J segment lost 5 bases and the V segment lost 2 bases, leaving 16 bases of the junction unmatched. Germline V gene data show CDR1 as SGHVS and CDR2 as FNYEAQ. In DNA, the CDR3 is TGTGCCAGCAGCTTAACCGGTTCGACAGGGGTGATCTGGACTGAAGCTTTCTTT. Protein product: CASSLTGSTGVIWTEAFF.

This chain uses TRBV20-1 with TRBJ2-7, with TRBD1 matching over 9 bases. V gave up 5 bases and J gave up 2 bases; unmatched junction bases: 7. The CDR3 sequence is 14 residues long. Germline assignment: CDR1 DFQATT and CDR2 SNEGSKA (reference sequence). The DNA for the CDR3 is TGCAGTGCTGACACCGGGACAGGGACCTACGAGCAGTACTTC. Translated: CSADTGTGTYEQYF.

J is TRBJ1-3 and V is TRBV9; 7 bases match TRBD1. The germline V gene encodes CDR1 SGDLS and CDR2 YYNGEE. This CDR3 spans 17 amino acids. Trimming cost V 4 bases and J 0 bases; bases outside gene matches: 10. The CDR3 bases are TGTGCCAGCAGCATCACGGGACAGACTATCTCTGGAAACACCATATATTTT. This sequence encodes CASSITGQTISGNTIYF.

This clonotype appeared a few times. This sequence joins TRBV12-3 or TRBV12-4 and TRBJ2-5, with TRBD1 matching over 10 bases. CDR3 length equals 13 residues. The ends lost 7 bases at V and 4 bases at J; junction bases unmatched: 3. This chain's CDR3 is CASTWDRGETQYF. For the CDR3, the DNA is TGTGCCAGCACCTGGGACAGGGGAGAGACCCAGTACTTC.

This clonotype was seen many times. The chain carries TRBV7-2 and TRBJ2-5; either TRBD1 or TRBD2 may supply D (5 bases each). The ends were cut back, 3 bases at V and 7 bases at J, with 18 bases in the middle. Germline assignment: CDR1 SGHTA and CDR2 FQGNSA. The CDR3 consists of 15 residues. The CDR3 loop reads CASSFIWGNDGTQYF. CDR3 DNA sequence: TGTGCCAGCAGCTTTATTTGGGGGAATGACGGGACCCAGTACTTC. Combining the CDR3 with reference TRBV7-2 and TRBJ2-5 gives the whole variable domain GAGVSQSPSNKVTEKGKDVELRCDPISGHTALYWYRQSLGQGLEFLIYFQGNSAPDKSGLPSDRFSAERTGGSVSTLTIQRTQQEDSAVYLCASSFIWGNDGTQYFGPGTRLLVL.

This clonotype was seen at least ten times. The chain carries TRBV9 and TRBJ1-2, with D possibly being TRBD1 (5 bases). This CDR3 contains 16 residues. The V gene lost 4 bases and the J gene lost 5 bases, with 21 bases spanning the gap. CDR1 is SGDLS, CDR2 YYNGEE, per germline. CDR3 in amino acids: CASSPAVSGLGYGYTF. The CDR3, as DNA: TGTGCCAGCAGCCCCGCCGTTTCGGGGCTGGGGTATGGCTACACCTTC.

The rearrangement uses TRBV7-2 and TRBJ2-2; D may be TRBD1 (6 bases). Germline assignment: CDR1 SGHTA and CDR2 FQGNSA. CDR3 length equals 15 residues. The germline V and J ends were trimmed by 5 bases and 7 bases, with 17 bases remaining between them. In nucleotides, the CDR3 is TGTGCCAGCAGCATCCGTCCGAGGGGGAACGGGGAGCTGTTTTTT. This encodes CASSIRPRGNGELFF.

This clonotype was counted only a few times. V is TRBV5-1 and J is TRBJ1-1; 8 bases fit TRBD1. Germline V gene data show CDR1 as SGHRS and CDR2 as YFSETQ. The CDR3 has 13 amino acids. Germline trimming cut 4 bases from V and 4 bases from J; bases unmatched to any gene: 3. The CDR3 region is CASSGQGATEAFF. The CDR3 DNA follows: TGCGCCAGCAGCGGACAGGGTGCCACTGAAGCTTTCTTT.

This chain uses TRBV12-3 or TRBV12-4 with TRBJ2-7; D is perhaps TRBD1 (6 bases). The V end was cut by 6 bases, the J end by 3 bases, with 15 bases between. The CDR3 loop spans 14 amino acids. This CDR3 reads CASSPSGHVYEQYV. The CDR3 nucleotides read TGTGCCAGCAGCCCTTCGGGACACGTCTACGAGCAGTACGTC.

The genes are TRBV5-1 and TRBJ2-2; 11 bases match TRBD1. The CDR3 is made up of 17 amino acids. Per germline, CDR1 SGHRS and CDR2 YFSETQ. V dropped 0 bases and J dropped 3; count of bases not matched to a gene: 4. CDR3 sequence (DNA): TGCGCCAGCAGCTTGGGCCCGGGACAGGGGGACACCGGGGAGCTGTTTTTT. Translated, it gives CASSLGPGQGDTGELFF.

The chain joins TRBV6-1 to TRBJ2-3; weak D call: TRBD1 (6 bases). The germline V gene encodes CDR1 MNHNS and CDR2 SASEGT. V lost 6 bases and J 2 bases, leaving 18 bases between the germline ends. The CDR3 runs to 16 residues. The CDR3, as DNA: TGTGCCAGCAGACGGACCGGGACATATTCCACAGATACGCAGTATTTT. Protein product: CASRRTGTYSTDTQYF.

The chain employs TRBV2 and TRBJ1-5; TRBD1 aligns across 10 bases. Germline V CDR1 and CDR2: SNHLY, FYNNEI. The trim removed 6 bases at V and 7 bases at J, leaving 9 bases unmatched. The CDR3 has 15 amino acids. CDR3 sequence: CASRADRGKGQPQHF. CDR3 bases: TGTGCCAGCAGGGCGGACAGGGGGAAAGGACAGCCCCAGCATTTT.

This clonotype was seen only a few times. The chain recombines TRBV6-2 or TRBV6-3 with TRBJ2-7; D call uncertain. The CDR3 spans 13 residues. Trimming pared 2 bases from V and 7 bases from J, leaving 12 bases between. CDR1 and CDR2 (germline): MNHEY, SVGEGT. The CDR3 DNA follows: TGTGCCAGCAGTTACCATCCCGGCTATGAGCAGTACTTC. Translation: CASSYHPGYEQYF.